The 17 T cell receptor beta chains below all came from one sample that was sequenced in a study of Tregs in tolerant kidney transplant recipients. Generated by immunoSEQ multiplex PCR, the TCRdb table keeps only in-frame clones and is missing some. The sample includes tens of thousands of clones, about 91% seen only once; the top ten take 0.34%. The sequenced sample was Tregs from blood, obtained before the transplant. The receptors were sampled from a human donor who received a combined kidney and bone marrow transplant.

This clone was observed a few times. The CDR3 region is CASSLGAGGGGTYEQYF. The CDR3, as DNA: TGTGCCAGCAGCTTGGGAGCGGGGGGAGGAGGGACCTACGAGCAGTACTTC. This chain joins TRBV7-9 and TRBJ2-7; TRBD2 matches at 9 bases. V dropped 3 bases and J dropped 2; count of bases not matched to a gene: 11. This CDR3 spans 17 amino acids. Germline V CDR1 and CDR2: SEHNR, FQNEAQ (reference sequence).

CDR3 nucleotides: TGCAGTGCCCGACAGACGTATGGCTACACCTTC. Protein sequence: CSARQTYGYTF. The chain links TRBV20-1 to TRBJ1-2, with a possible D match to TRBD1 (5 bases). Trimming took off 6 bases at V and 5 bases at J, with 10 bases between the two ends. CDR3 length: 11 amino acids. Germline V CDR1 and CDR2: DFQATT, SNEGSKA (reference sequence).

The chain recombines TRBV28 with TRBJ2-4; the match to TRBD1 covers 7 bases. The V and J ends lost 3 bases and 8 bases, in that order; junction bases with no gene match: 4. Germline V gene data show CDR1 as MDHEN and CDR2 as SYDVKM. This CDR3 is 13 amino acids long. CDR3 sequence (DNA): TGTGCCAGCAGTTTCGCAGGGACAGACATTCAGTACTTC. As protein: CASSFAGTDIQYF.

This clone was recorded once. J is TRBJ1-2 and V is TRBV29-1; D uncertain. The germline gives CDR1 SQVTM, CDR2 ANQGSEA. V lost 2 bases, J lost 5 bases, and 12 bases lay in between. The CDR3 runs 13 residues. In nucleotides, the CDR3 is TGCAGCGTTGAACCCCTGCAAGGTTATGGCTACACCTTC. Amino acid sequence: CSVEPLQGYGYTF.

The chain combines TRBV18 with TRBJ1-1; 8 bases are shared with TRBD1. Germline-derived CDR1 and CDR2 are KGHSH and LQKENI. Trimming took 2 bases from V and 11 from J; bases not matched to a gene: 7. CDR3 size: 13 residues. The CDR3 loop reads CASSPYTGGSAFF. The CDR3 DNA sequence: TGTGCCAGCTCACCATATACAGGGGGGAGTGCTTTCTTT.

The V and J genes are TRBV7-2 and TRBJ2-3; 10 positions match TRBD2. Germline V gene data show CDR1 as SGHTA and CDR2 as FQGNSA. The CDR3 extends over 14 amino acids. The V segment lost 3 bases and the J segment 5 bases; nucleotides outside the gene matches: 2. The CDR3: CASSFSGRRDTQYF. The CDR3 DNA reads TGTGCCAGCAGCTTTAGCGGGAGGCGAGATACGCAGTATTTT.

V and J are TRBV2 and TRBJ2-3; D assignment may be TRBD1 or TRBD2 (5 bases each). This CDR3 has 15 residues. The ends were cut back, 7 bases at V and 5 bases at J, with 19 bases in the middle. Germline CDR1 and CDR2: SNHLY and FYNNEI. CDR3: CASTRDAGPVDTQYF. In DNA, the CDR3 is TGTGCCAGCACCCGGGACGCAGGGCCTGTAGATACGCAGTATTTT.

The chain uses TRBV18 and TRBJ1-4; a weak D match, TRBD1 (6 bases). The V end lost 1 base, the J end lost 8 bases, and 14 bases lay between the germline ends. The CDR3 has 15 residues. Germline V CDR1 and CDR2: KGHSH, LQKENI. The CDR3 reads CASSPRGGGMEKLFF. CDR3 bases: TGTGCCAGCTCACCACGTGGAGGGGGAATGGAAAAACTGTTTTTT. The variable domain in full, with the rest retrieved from reference TRBV18 and TRBJ1-4, is NAGVMQNPRHLVRRRGQEARLRCSPMKGHSHVYWYRQLPEEGLKFMVYLQKENIIDESGMPKERFSAEFPKEGPSILRIQQVVRGDSAAYFCASSPRGGGMEKLFFGSGTQLSVL.

The table lists this clone with a count of one. This sequence joins TRBV19 and TRBJ1-1, with TRBD1 as a possible D gene (6 bases). This CDR3 is built from 13 residues. Germline CDR1 is LNHDA and CDR2 is SQIVND (reference sequence). Between the trimmed V and J ends, which lost 3 bases and 7 bases, there was a span of 12 bases. Here the CDR3 reads CASSIRGLDEAFF. Written as DNA, the CDR3 is TGTGCCAGTAGTATCCGGGGGCTGGATGAAGCTTTCTTT.

CDR3 sequence reads: CASGIQGAGEQYF. CDR3 DNA: TGTGCCAGCGGTATACAGGGGGCGGGGGAGCAGTACTTC. This chain connects TRBV5-4 to TRBJ2-7; TRBD1 matches at 9 bases. CDR3 length equals 13 residues. CDR1 is SGHNT and CDR2 is YYREEE in the germline V gene (reference sequence). V lost 7 bases, J lost 7 bases, and 9 bases stayed unmatched.

The V and J genes are TRBV9 and TRBJ2-7, with 12 bases lining up with TRBD2. The germline V gene encodes CDR1 SGDLS and CDR2 YYNGEE. The V segment lost 3 bases and the J segment 3 bases; nucleotides outside the gene matches: 4. The CDR3 is 15 residues long. CDR3 amino acids: CASSEGLAGLYEQYF. For the CDR3, the DNA is TGTGCCAGCAGCGAGGGACTAGCGGGTCTCTACGAGCAGTACTTC.

The CDR3 protein is CASRPQGSGANVLTF. DNA of the CDR3: TGTGCCAGCAGACCACAGGGGTCTGGGGCCAACGTCCTGACTTTC. The chain couples TRBV6-5 to TRBJ2-6; 7 nucleotides line up with TRBD1. V shed 6 bases and J 1 base; nucleotides not matched to a gene: 3. Germline V gives CDR1 MNHEY, CDR2 SVGAGI. The CDR3 covers 15 residues.

This chain links TRBV28 with TRBJ2-7; weak D call: TRBD1 (7 bases). The CDR3 has 14 amino acids. Trimming shortened V by 2 bases and J by 2 bases, and 10 bases separated the two germline ends. Germline CDR1 and CDR2: MDHEN and SYDVKM. The CDR3 DNA reads as TGTGCCAGCAGTTTAGCGGGACAGCCCTACGAGCAGTACTTC. It yields the protein CASSLAGQPYEQYF.

The J gene is TRBJ2-7, the V gene TRBV2; D tentatively reads TRBD1 or TRBD2 (5 bases each). The germline V and J ends were trimmed by 6 bases and 6 bases, with 15 bases remaining between them. The CDR3 extends over 13 amino acids. CDR1 SNHLY and CDR2 FYNNEI come from the germline V gene. CDR3 protein: CASRVTDRGEQYF. DNA of the CDR3: TGTGCCAGCAGAGTGACAGACCGGGGCGAGCAGTACTTC.

V usage is TRBV7-2 and J usage is TRBJ2-5; possibly TRBD2 for D (6 bases). Germline assignment: CDR1 SGHTA and CDR2 FQGNSA. This CDR3 is 14 amino acids long. V dropped 7 bases and J dropped 7 bases, with 19 bases sitting between them. The CDR3 reads CASTLAGGVGTQYF. CDR3 in DNA: TGTGCCAGCACCCTAGCCGGGGGAGTCGGGACCCAGTACTTC.

The chain employs TRBV20-1 and TRBJ2-5; maybe TRBD1 (5 bases). The DNA end lines up better with TRBJ2-7; the J call may be wrong. Germline V lookup: CDR1 DFQATT, CDR2 SNEGSKA (reference sequence). The CDR3 spans 11 residues. The DNA for the CDR3 is TGCAGTGCTAGTCCAGGGCACGAGCAGTACTTC. Its translation: CSASPGHEQYF.

This rearrangement joins TRBV27 to TRBJ2-1, with 7 bases lining up with TRBD1. The length of the CDR3 is 16 residues. Germline loops: CDR1 MNHEY, CDR2 SMNVEV (reference sequence). The V and J ends lost 6 bases and 6 bases, in that order; junction bases with no gene match: 14. The CDR3 loop reads CASSPTTGAPINEQFF. The CDR3 nucleotides read TGTGCCAGCAGCCCTACCACAGGGGCGCCCATCAATGAGCAGTTCTTC.